This is a list of T cell receptor beta chains from one sample in a study of blood T cell repertoires in COVID-19. Profiling relied on immunoSEQ multiplex PCR, and the TCRdb table lists in-frame clones only, not all of them. The repertoire holds under 450,000 clones, about 91% seen once, with 10% to 15% in the top ten. Sequencing was done on a sample of peripheral blood. Receptors originate from a woman between 45 and 65 years old with COVID-19, enrolled during active disease. The CDR3 runs from the conserved cysteine through the conserved F or W. Fields, in order: V gene, J gene, D gene, clone size, CDR3 protein, CDR3 DNA. A D gene is named only where the DNA matches it firmly. Size tells how often a clone was seen (once, few, many) or the class of an expanded clone, and some rows leave it out.

v_gene: TRBV6-5
j_gene: TRBJ1-5
d_gene: NA
abundance: NA
CDR3aa: CASTLGGAQPQHF
CDR3nt: TGTGCCAGCACTTTAGGTGGGGCTCAGCCCCAGCATTTT

v_gene: TRBV29-1
j_gene: TRBJ1-1
d_gene: NA
abundance: NA
CDR3aa: CSVHRENTEAFF
CDR3nt: TGCAGCGTACACAGGGAAAACACTGAAGCTTTCTTT

v_gene: TRBV6-4
j_gene: TRBJ2-3
d_gene: NA
abundance: NA
CDR3aa: CASSEAPGGDTQYF
CDR3nt: TGTGCCAGCAGTGAGGCCCCCGGGGGAGATACGCAGTATTTT

v_gene: TRBV3-1/TRBV3-2
j_gene: TRBJ1-2
d_gene: NA
abundance: few
CDR3aa: CASSQSGRDGYTF
CDR3nt: TGTGCCAGCAGCCAATCCGGCAGGGATGGCTACACCTTC

v_gene: TRBV28
j_gene: TRBJ1-1
d_gene: TRBD1
abundance: NA
CDR3aa: CASSSGTGWWTEAFF
CDR3nt: TGTGCCAGCAGCTCCGGGACAGGATGGTGGACTGAAGCTTTCTTT

v_gene: TRBV7-6
j_gene: TRBJ2-3
d_gene: TRBD1
abundance: NA
CDR3aa: CASSHWTGSTDTQYF
CDR3nt: TGTGCCAGCAGCCACTGGACAGGTAGCACAGATACGCAGTATTTT

v_gene: TRBV30
j_gene: TRBJ2-7
d_gene: NA
abundance: NA
CDR3aa: CAWSTGAEQYF
CDR3nt: TGTGCCTGGAGTACGGGTGCCGAGCAGTACTTC

v_gene: TRBV5-4
j_gene: TRBJ1-1
d_gene: NA
abundance: NA
CDR3aa: CASSDPGYGAGDTEAFF
CDR3nt: TGTGCCAGCAGCGACCCGGGGTACGGGGCGGGGGACACTGAAGCTTTCTTT

v_gene: TRBV7-2
j_gene: TRBJ2-3
d_gene: NA
abundance: NA
CDR3aa: CASSLPEGTADTQYF
CDR3nt: TGTGCCAGCAGCTTACCGGAGGGGACGGCAGATACGCAGTATTTT

v_gene: TRBV12-3/TRBV12-4
j_gene: TRBJ2-1
d_gene: NA
abundance: NA
CDR3aa: CASSRLAVNEQFF
CDR3nt: TGTGCCAGCAGCCGCTTAGCCGTCAATGAGCAGTTCTTC

v_gene: TRBV18
j_gene: TRBJ1-1
d_gene: NA
abundance: once
CDR3aa: CASSQRQTINLNTEAFF
CDR3nt: TGTGCCAGCTCACAAAGGCAGACTATTAACCTGAACACTGAAGCTTTCTTT

v_gene: TRBV6-4
j_gene: TRBJ2-3
d_gene: TRBD2
abundance: once
CDR3aa: CASSALAGGSTDTQYF
CDR3nt: TGTGCCAGCAGTGCTTTAGCGGGGGGGAGCACAGATACGCAGTATTTT

v_gene: TRBV12-3/TRBV12-4
j_gene: TRBJ1-1
d_gene: NA
abundance: NA
CDR3aa: CASRTDNPEAFF
CDR3nt: TGTGCCAGCAGGACGGACAACCCTGAAGCTTTCTTT

v_gene: TRBV14
j_gene: TRBJ2-3
d_gene: NA
abundance: NA
CDR3aa: CASSQGPAQYF
CDR3nt: TGTGCCAGCAGTCAAGGGCCAGCGCAGTATTTT

v_gene: TRBV12-3/TRBV12-4
j_gene: TRBJ1-1
d_gene: NA
abundance: NA
CDR3aa: CASRTLQGTEAFF
CDR3nt: TGTGCCAGCAGGACCTTACAGGGTACTGAAGCTTTCTTT

v_gene: TRBV14
j_gene: TRBJ1-5
d_gene: NA
abundance: NA
CDR3aa: CASSRTNQPQHF
CDR3nt: TGTGCCAGCAGTCGGACTAATCAGCCCCAGCATTTT

v_gene: TRBV12-3/TRBV12-4
j_gene: TRBJ2-7
d_gene: TRBD1
abundance: NA
CDR3aa: CASTWGQGSEQYF
CDR3nt: TGTGCCAGCACGTGGGGACAGGGAAGCGAGCAGTACTTC

v_gene: TRBV24-1
j_gene: TRBJ1-2
d_gene: TRBD1
abundance: NA
CDR3aa: CATSDHKPGQGYGYTF
CDR3nt: TGTGCCACCAGTGACCACAAACCGGGACAGGGGTATGGCTACACCTTC

v_gene: TRBV30
j_gene: TRBJ1-1
d_gene: NA
abundance: NA
CDR3aa: CAWTQGMDTEAFF
CDR3nt: TGTGCCTGGACTCAGGGGATGGACACTGAAGCTTTCTTT

v_gene: TRBV5-6
j_gene: TRBJ1-5
d_gene: TRBD1
abundance: NA
CDR3aa: CASSYGTGGSQPQHF
CDR3nt: TGTGCCAGCAGTTACGGGACAGGGGGTTCTCAGCCCCAGCATTTT

v_gene: TRBV7-9
j_gene: TRBJ2-1
d_gene: NA
abundance: once
CDR3aa: CASSLSVGSKFF
CDR3nt: TGTGCCAGCAGCTTATCGGTCGGGAGCAAGTTCTTC

v_gene: TRBV5-1
j_gene: TRBJ2-7
d_gene: NA
abundance: NA
CDR3aa: CASSLPGSGQYF
CDR3nt: TGCGCCAGCAGCTTGCCGGGAAGTGGGCAGTACTTC

v_gene: TRBV7-2
j_gene: TRBJ1-2
d_gene: TRBD1
abundance: NA
CDR3aa: CASSSNRGQNGYTF
CDR3nt: TGTGCCAGCAGCTCAAACAGGGGGCAAAATGGCTACACCTTC

v_gene: TRBV6-1
j_gene: TRBJ1-1
d_gene: TRBD1
abundance: NA
CDR3aa: CASSDVRTGEWNTEAFF
CDR3nt: TGTGCCAGCAGTGACGTAAGGACAGGGGAGTGGAACACTGAAGCTTTCTTT

v_gene: TRBV21-1
j_gene: TRBJ1-4
d_gene: NA
abundance: NA
CDR3aa: CARWGKREKLFF
CDR3nt: TGTGCCAGATGGGGCAAAAGAGAAAAACTGTTTTTT

v_gene: TRBV19
j_gene: TRBJ1-2
d_gene: TRBD1
abundance: once
CDR3aa: CASSHLTGEWGYGYTF
CDR3nt: TGTGCCAGTAGTCACTTAACAGGGGAATGGGGGTATGGCTACACCTTC

v_gene: TRBV12-5
j_gene: TRBJ2-1
d_gene: NA
abundance: NA
CDR3aa: CASGLAKKQFF
CDR3nt: TGTGCTAGTGGTTTGGCTAAAAAGCAGTTCTTC

v_gene: TRBV11-2
j_gene: TRBJ1-1
d_gene: TRBD1
abundance: NA
CDR3aa: CASSADRVNTEAFF
CDR3nt: TGTGCCAGCAGCGCCGACAGGGTGAACACTGAAGCTTTCTTT

v_gene: TRBV2
j_gene: TRBJ1-6
d_gene: NA
abundance: NA
CDR3aa: CASRKGVGSPLHF
CDR3nt: TGTGCCAGCCGTAAGGGGGTCGGCTCACCCCTCCACTTT

v_gene: TRBV25-1
j_gene: TRBJ1-2
d_gene: NA
abundance: NA
CDR3aa: CASSAEGRHENYGYTF
CDR3nt: TGTGCCAGCAGTGCTGAGGGCCGACACGAGAACTATGGCTACACCTTC

v_gene: TRBV11-2
j_gene: TRBJ2-1
d_gene: NA
abundance: NA
CDR3aa: CASSLGTVNNEQFF
CDR3nt: TGTGCCAGCAGCTTAGGGACTGTGAACAATGAGCAGTTCTTC

v_gene: TRBV3-1/TRBV3-2
j_gene: TRBJ2-5
d_gene: TRBD2
abundance: NA
CDR3aa: CASRLWTSGAGETQYF
CDR3nt: TGTGCCAGCAGACTATGGACTAGCGGGGCTGGGGAGACCCAGTACTTC

v_gene: TRBV6-5
j_gene: TRBJ1-2
d_gene: NA
abundance: NA
CDR3aa: CASSTAGRRYGYTF
CDR3nt: TGTGCCAGCAGTACCGCGGGCAGGCGGTATGGCTACACCTTC

v_gene: TRBV11-2
j_gene: TRBJ1-1
d_gene: NA
abundance: NA
CDR3aa: CASSDTVTGYGVNTEAFF
CDR3nt: TGTGCCAGCAGCGATACCGTCACAGGGTACGGTGTGAACACTGAAGCTTTCTTT

v_gene: TRBV24-1
j_gene: TRBJ2-7
d_gene: TRBD1
abundance: NA
CDR3aa: CATSGDSPKTPYEQYF
CDR3nt: TGTGCCACCAGTGGGGACAGTCCAAAAACTCCTTACGAGCAGTACTTC

v_gene: TRBV5-1
j_gene: TRBJ2-3
d_gene: TRBD1
abundance: NA
CDR3aa: CASSFGTGTDTQYF
CDR3nt: TGCGCCAGCAGCTTTGGGACAGGCACAGATACGCAGTATTTT

v_gene: TRBV19
j_gene: TRBJ1-4
d_gene: NA
abundance: NA
CDR3aa: CASTSRQFNEKLFF
CDR3nt: TGTGCCAGTACCTCTCGACAGTTTAATGAAAAACTGTTTTTT

v_gene: TRBV30
j_gene: TRBJ1-1
d_gene: NA
abundance: NA
CDR3aa: CAWSVLDSHTEAFF
CDR3nt: TGTGCCTGGAGTGTACTCGACAGTCACACTGAAGCTTTCTTT

v_gene: TRBV6-5
j_gene: TRBJ1-5
d_gene: NA
abundance: NA
CDR3aa: CASSFSDSGGNQPQHF
CDR3nt: TGTGCCAGCAGTTTCTCGGACAGTGGGGGCAATCAGCCCCAGCATTTT

v_gene: TRBV7-9
j_gene: TRBJ2-3
d_gene: NA
abundance: NA
CDR3aa: CASSLEDYSVTDTQYF
CDR3nt: TGTGCCAGCAGCTTAGAGGACTACTCGGTCACAGATACGCAGTATTTT

v_gene: TRBV11-3
j_gene: TRBJ2-2
d_gene: TRBD1
abundance: few
CDR3aa: CASSLDTRGPGTGELFF
CDR3nt: TGTGCCAGCAGCTTAGACACCAGGGGGCCGGGCACCGGGGAGCTGTTTTTT